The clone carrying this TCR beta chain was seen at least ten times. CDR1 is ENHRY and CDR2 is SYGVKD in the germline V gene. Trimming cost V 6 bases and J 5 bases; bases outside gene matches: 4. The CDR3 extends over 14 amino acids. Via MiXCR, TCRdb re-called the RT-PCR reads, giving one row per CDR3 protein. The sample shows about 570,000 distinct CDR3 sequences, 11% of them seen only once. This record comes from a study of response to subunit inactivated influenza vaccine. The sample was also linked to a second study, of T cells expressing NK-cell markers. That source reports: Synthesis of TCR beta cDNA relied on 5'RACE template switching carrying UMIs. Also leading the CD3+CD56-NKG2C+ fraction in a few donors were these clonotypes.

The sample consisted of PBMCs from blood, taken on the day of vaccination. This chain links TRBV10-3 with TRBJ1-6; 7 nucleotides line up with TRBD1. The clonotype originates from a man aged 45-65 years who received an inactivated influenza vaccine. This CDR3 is CAIRPGTDNSPLHF. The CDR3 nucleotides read TGTGCCATCAGACCCGGGACAGATAATTCACCCCTCCACTTT.